These 2 T cell receptor beta chains were all obtained from the same sample, sequenced in a study of blood T cells in healthy people across ages. Combining a sample-barcoded 5' primer with a J-beta primer mix, a second PCR ran for roughly 6 to 11 cycles. MiXCR, run by TCRdb on the 5' RACE reads, gives a single entry per CDR3 protein. The repertoire holds hundreds of thousands of distinct CDR3 sequences, with roughly 49% as singletons. The sample consisted of blood. The receptor set was obtained from a woman in her sixties or seventies in good health.

The chain couples TRBV15 to TRBJ2-7; D is unclear. Trimming stripped 0 bases from V and 7 bases from J, with 10 bases between. From germline, CDR1 is LNHNV and CDR2 YYDKDF (reference sequence). The CDR3 sequence is 13 residues long. In DNA, the CDR3 is TGTGCCACCAGCAGAGATCGCCAACGGGAGCAGTACTTC. Translation gives CATSRDRQREQYF.

Of note for this clonotype: One end of the junction fails to match germline, which may point to a read error. V gene TRBV7-2 combines with J gene TRBJ2-5, with 7 bases that match TRBD2. The germline gives CDR1 SGHTA, CDR2 FQGNSA. This CDR3 comprises 12 residues. This chain's CDR3 is CASNLFYGRQYF. The CDR3 nucleotides read TGTGCCAGCAACTTATTCTACGGGAGGCAGTACTTC.